The following is a T cell receptor beta chain sequence with its context. The antigen is unknown. The record originates from a study of blood T cells in healthy people across ages. Study-level findings and limits: Not knowing donor CMV status may have confounded expanded clonotype changes.

With a J-beta primer mix and a sample-barcoded 5' primer, a second PCR ran 7 to 11 cycles. TCRdb re-derived calls from the 5' RACE reads in MiXCR, one entry per CDR3 protein. Of 1,100,000 or so distinct CDR3 sequences listed, less than 50% are singletons. This CDR3 is 15 amino acids long. Germline lookup yields CDR1 KGHSH and CDR2 LQKENI. V was cut by 0 bases and J by 0 bases, with 7 bases left in between. The origin of this receptor is a woman between 55 and 75 years old in good health. What was sequenced was blood. J is TRBJ2-3 and V is TRBV18, with a tentative D call TRBD2 (6 bases). Here the CDR3 reads CASSPPLASTDTQYF. CDR3 in DNA: TGTGCCAGCTCACCACCCCTAGCGAGCACAGATACGCAGTATTTT.